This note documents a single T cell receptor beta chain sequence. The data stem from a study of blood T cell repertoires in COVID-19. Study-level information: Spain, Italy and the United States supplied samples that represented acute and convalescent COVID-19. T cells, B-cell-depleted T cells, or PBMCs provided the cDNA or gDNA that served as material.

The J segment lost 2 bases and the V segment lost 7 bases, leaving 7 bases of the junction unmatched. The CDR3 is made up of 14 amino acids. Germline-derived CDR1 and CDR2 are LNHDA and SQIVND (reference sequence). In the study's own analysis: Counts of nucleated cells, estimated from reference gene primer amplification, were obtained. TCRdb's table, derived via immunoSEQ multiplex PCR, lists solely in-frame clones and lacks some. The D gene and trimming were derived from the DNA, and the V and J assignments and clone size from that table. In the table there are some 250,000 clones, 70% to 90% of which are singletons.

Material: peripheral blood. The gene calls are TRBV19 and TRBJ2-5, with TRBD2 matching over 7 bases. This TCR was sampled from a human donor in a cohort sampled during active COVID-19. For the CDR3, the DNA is TGTGCCAGTAAGCGGGGACCCTCGCAAGAGACCCAGTACTTC. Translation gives CASKRGPSQETQYF.